What follows describes a single TCR beta chain. The entry originates in a study of PD-L1 blockade in urothelial cancer. The time point denotes: peripheral blood 6 weeks after treatment start. V gave up 3 bases and J gave up 3 bases, with 8 bases separating them. Germline V gene sequence: CDR1 LNHDA, CDR2 SQIVND (reference sequence). The CDR3 is 13 residues long. Method: immunoSEQ multiplex PCR; TCRdb's copy keeps in-frame clones and lacks some. The sample contains roughly 100,000 clones, over 80% of which appear only once. Sequencing was performed on PBMCs, taken around atezolizumab (anti-PD-L1) treatment. The V and J genes are TRBV19 and TRBJ1-2, with a possible D match to TRBD1 (5 bases). This receptor was taken from a man in his 70s with urothelial cancer. CDR3 residues: CASSMGGDYGYTF. CDR3 sequence (DNA): TGTGCCAGTAGTATGGGAGGGGACTATGGCTACACCTTC.